The clone carrying this TCR beta chain was detected once. Its antigen is still unknown. The CDR3 has 15 amino acids. This sample was included in a study of T cell responses to AZD1222 COVID-19 vaccine. This table comes from immunoSEQ multiplex PCR, and its TCRdb copy is limited to in-frame clones, with some not included. The sample lists fewer than 55,000 clones, 70% to 85% occurring once. Findings and caveats of the study: Reportedly, nearly half the spike-specific TCRs target unmutated variant regions. Spike was spanned by vaccine-associated CD4 TCRs, which were dominant at 160-218 and 743-854.

The sequenced sample was peripheral blood, obtained on day 0 of MenACWY control vaccination. This TCR came from an adult in good health. The chain uses TRBV21-1 and TRBJ2-7; the table's D call TRBD2 went unverified against the DNA. TRBV21-1 is described as a pseudogene. CDR3 sequence reads: CASSNRGGISYEQYV. The CDR3, as DNA: TGTGCCAGCAGCAACCGTGGCGGAATCTCCTACGAGCAGTACGTC.